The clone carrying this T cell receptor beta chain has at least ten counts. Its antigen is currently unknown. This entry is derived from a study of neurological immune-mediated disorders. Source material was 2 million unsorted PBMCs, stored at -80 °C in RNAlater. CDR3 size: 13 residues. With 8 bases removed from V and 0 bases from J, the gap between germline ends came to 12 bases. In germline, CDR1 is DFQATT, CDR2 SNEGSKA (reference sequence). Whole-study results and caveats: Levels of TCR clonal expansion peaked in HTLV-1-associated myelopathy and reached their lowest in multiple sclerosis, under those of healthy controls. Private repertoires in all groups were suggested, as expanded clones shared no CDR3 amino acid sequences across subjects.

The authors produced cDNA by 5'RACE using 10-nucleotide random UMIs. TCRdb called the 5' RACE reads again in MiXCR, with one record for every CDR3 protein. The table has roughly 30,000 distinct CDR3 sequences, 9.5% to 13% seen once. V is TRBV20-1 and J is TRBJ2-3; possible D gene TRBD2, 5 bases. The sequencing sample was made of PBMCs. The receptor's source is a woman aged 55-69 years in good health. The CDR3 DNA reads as TGCAGTCCGTCGGGAAGGAGCACAGATACGCAGTATTTT. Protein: CSPSGRSTDTQYF.